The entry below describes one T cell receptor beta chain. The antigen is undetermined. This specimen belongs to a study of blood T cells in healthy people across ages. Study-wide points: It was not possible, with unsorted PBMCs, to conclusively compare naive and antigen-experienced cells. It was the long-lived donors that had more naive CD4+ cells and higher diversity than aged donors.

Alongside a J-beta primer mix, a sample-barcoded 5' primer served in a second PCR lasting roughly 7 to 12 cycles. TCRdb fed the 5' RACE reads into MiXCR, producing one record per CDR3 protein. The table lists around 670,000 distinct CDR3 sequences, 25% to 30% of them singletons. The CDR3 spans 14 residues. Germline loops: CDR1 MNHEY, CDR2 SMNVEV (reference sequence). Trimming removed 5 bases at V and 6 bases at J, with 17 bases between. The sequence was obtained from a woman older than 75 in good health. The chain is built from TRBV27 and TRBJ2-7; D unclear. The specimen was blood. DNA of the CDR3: TGTGCCAGCAGTCCCGGGCTCCTGACCTGCGAGCAGTACTTC. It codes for CASSPGLLTCEQYF.